This T cell receptor beta chain was sequenced for a study of technical replicates of blood from a few donors. Measured with immunoSEQ multiplex PCR; TCRdb has only the in-frame clones, and not every one. Counted here are around 69,000 clones, around 89% occurring once; the ten biggest clones make up roughly 4.6%. Remarks on this clone: An end of the junction differs from the germline gene, which may be a read error.

This CDR3 region has 13 residues. Germline CDR1 reads KGHSH; CDR2 reads LQKENI. V is TRBV18 and J is TRBJ2-5; perhaps TRBD1 as D (6 bases). This clonotype was sampled from a human donor in good health. Some clones in this sample may be carry-over from other donors' samples. Sequencing was carried out using PBMCs. The CDR3 nucleotides read TGTGTCAGCTCACCCGGACAGCAAGAGACCCAGTACTTC. Its translation is CVSSPGQQETQYF.